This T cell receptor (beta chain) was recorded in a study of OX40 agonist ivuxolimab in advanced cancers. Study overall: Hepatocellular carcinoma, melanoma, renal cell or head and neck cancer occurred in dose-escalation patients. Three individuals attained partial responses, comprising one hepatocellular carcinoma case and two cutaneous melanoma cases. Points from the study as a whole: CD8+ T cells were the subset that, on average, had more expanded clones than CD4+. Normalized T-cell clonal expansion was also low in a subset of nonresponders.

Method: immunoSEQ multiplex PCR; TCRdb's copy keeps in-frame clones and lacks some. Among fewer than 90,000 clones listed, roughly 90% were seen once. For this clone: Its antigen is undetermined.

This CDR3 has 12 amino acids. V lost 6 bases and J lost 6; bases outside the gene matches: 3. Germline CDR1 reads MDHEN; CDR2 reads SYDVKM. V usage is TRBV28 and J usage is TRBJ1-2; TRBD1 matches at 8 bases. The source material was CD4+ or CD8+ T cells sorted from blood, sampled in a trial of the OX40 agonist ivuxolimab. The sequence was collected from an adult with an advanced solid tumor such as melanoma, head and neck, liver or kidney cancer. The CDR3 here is CASRLTGDGYTF. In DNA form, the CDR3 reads TGTGCCAGCAGACTGACAGGGGATGGCTACACCTTC.